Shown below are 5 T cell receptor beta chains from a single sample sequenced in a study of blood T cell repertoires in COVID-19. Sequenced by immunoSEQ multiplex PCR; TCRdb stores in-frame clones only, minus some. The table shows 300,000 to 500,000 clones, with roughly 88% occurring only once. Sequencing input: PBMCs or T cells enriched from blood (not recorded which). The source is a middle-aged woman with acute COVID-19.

The CDR3 sequence: CASRSTANTGELFF. In nucleotides, the CDR3 is TGTGCCAGCAGATCGACAGCGAACACCGGGGAGCTGTTTTTT. This rearrangement joins TRBV7-2 to TRBJ2-2; possibly TRBD1 for D (5 bases). The CDR3 length is 14 residues. V lost 6 bases and J lost 0, with 8 bases in between. Germline lookup yields CDR1 SGHTA and CDR2 FQGNSA. Using reference TRBV7-2 and TRBJ2-2 for the parts outside the CDR3, the full variable domain is GAGVSQSPSNKVTEKGKDVELRCDPISGHTALYWYRQSLGQGLEFLIYFQGNSAPDKSGLPSDRFSAERTGGSVSTLTIQRTQQEDSAVYLCASRSTANTGELFFGEGSRLTVL.

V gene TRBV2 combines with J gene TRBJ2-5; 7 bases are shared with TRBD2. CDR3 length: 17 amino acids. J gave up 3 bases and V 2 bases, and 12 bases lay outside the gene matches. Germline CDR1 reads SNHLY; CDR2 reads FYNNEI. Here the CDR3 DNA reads TGTGCCAGCAGTGAACGACTAGCAGCTCGGGGGAAAGAGACCCAGTACTTC. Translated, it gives CASSERLAARGKETQYF.

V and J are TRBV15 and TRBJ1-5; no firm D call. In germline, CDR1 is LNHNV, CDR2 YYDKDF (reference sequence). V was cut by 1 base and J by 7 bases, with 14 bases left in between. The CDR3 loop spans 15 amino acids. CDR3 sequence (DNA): TGTGCCACCAGCAGAGGCGGGGATTATGGGCAGCCCCAGCATTTT. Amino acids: CATSRGGDYGQPQHF.

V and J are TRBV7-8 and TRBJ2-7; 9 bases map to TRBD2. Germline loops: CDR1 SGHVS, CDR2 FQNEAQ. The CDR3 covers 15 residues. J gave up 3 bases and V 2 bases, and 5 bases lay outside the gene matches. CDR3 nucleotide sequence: TGTGCCAGCAGCTTAATTCGGACTAGCGTCTACGAGCAGTACTTC. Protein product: CASSLIRTSVYEQYF.

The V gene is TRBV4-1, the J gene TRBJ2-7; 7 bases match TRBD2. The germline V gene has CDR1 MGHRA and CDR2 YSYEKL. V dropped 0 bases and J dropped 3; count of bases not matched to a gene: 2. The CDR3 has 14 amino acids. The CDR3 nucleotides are TGCGCCAGCAGCCAAGATTCGGGGGGCTACGAGCAGTACTTC. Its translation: CASSQDSGGYEQYF.